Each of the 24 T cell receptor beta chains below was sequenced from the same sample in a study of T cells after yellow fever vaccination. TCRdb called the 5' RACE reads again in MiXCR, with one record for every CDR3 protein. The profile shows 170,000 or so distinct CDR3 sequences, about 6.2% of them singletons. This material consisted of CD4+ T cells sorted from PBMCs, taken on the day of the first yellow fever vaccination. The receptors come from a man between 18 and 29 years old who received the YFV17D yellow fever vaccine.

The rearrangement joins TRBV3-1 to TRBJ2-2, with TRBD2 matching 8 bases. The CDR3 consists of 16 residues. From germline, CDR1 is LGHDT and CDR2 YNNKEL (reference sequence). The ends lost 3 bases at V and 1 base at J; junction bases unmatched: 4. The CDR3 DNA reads TGTGCCAGCAGCCACTCCGCGGGGGGGAACACCGGGGAGCTGTTTTTT. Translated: CASSHSAGGNTGELFF.

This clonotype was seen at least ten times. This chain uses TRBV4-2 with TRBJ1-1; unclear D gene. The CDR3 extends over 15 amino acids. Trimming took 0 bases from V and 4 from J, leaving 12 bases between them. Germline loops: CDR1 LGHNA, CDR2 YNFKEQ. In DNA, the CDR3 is TGTGCCAGCAGCCAAGAAAATTGGGGAGGCACTGAAGCTTTCTTT. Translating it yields CASSQENWGGTEAFF.

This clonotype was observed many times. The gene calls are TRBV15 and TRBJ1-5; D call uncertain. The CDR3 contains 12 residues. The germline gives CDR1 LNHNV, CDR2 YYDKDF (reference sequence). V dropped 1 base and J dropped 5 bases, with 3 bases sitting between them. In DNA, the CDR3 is TGTGCCACCAGCAGAGCAGATCAGCCCCAGCATTTT. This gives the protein CATSRADQPQHF.

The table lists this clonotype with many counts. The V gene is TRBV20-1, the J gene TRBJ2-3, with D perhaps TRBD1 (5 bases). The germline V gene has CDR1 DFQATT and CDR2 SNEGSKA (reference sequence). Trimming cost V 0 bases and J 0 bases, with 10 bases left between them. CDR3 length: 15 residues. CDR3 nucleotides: TGCAGTGCTAGAGATCGACAGCGAAGCACAGATACGCAGTATTTT. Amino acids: CSARDRQRSTDTQYF.

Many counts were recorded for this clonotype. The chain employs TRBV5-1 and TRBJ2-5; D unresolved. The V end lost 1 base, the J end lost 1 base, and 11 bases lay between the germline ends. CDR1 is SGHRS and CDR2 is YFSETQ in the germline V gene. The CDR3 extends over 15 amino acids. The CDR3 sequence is CASSLMLGGQETQYF. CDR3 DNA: TGCGCCAGCAGCTTGATGTTGGGTGGCCAAGAGACCCAGTACTTC.

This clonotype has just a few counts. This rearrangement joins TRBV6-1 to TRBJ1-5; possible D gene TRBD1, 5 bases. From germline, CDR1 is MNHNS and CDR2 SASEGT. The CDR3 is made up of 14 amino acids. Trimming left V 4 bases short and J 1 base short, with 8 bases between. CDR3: CASSGDRSNQPQHF. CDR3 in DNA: TGTGCCAGCAGTGGGGACCGCAGCAATCAGCCCCAGCATTTT.

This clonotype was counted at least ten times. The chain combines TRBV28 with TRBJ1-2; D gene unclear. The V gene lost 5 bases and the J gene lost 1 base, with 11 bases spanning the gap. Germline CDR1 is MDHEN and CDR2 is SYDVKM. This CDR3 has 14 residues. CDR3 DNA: TGTGCCAGCAGTCCTGGTCTCGGTAACTATGGCTACACCTTC. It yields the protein CASSPGLGNYGYTF.

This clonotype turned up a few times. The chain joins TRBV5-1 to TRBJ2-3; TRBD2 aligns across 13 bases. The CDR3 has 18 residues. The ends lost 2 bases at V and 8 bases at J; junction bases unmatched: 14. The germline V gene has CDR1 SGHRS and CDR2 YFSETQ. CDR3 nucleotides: TGCGCCAGCAGCTTAGAGGGCCCGACTAGCGGGGGGCTTCGTACGCAGTATTTT. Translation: CASSLEGPTSGGLRTQYF.

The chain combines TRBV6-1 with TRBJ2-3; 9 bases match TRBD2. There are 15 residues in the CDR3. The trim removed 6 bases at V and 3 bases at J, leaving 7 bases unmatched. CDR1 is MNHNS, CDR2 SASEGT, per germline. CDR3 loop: CASRRGGAGTDTQYF. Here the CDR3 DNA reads TGTGCCAGCAGACGCGGGGGGGCCGGAACAGATACGCAGTATTTT.

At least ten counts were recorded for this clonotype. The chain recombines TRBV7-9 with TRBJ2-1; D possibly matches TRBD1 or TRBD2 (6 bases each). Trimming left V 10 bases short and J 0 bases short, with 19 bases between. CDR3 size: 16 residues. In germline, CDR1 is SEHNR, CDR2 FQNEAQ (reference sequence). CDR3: CATTWGATGSYNEQFF. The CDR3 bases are TGTGCCACCACATGGGGGGCGACGGGCTCCTACAATGAGCAGTTCTTC.

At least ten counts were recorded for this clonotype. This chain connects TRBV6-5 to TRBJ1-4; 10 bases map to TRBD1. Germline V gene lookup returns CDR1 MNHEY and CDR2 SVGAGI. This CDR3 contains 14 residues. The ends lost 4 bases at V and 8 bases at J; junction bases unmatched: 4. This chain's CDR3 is CASSSRQGAEKLFF. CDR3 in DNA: TGTGCCAGCAGTTCCAGACAGGGGGCGGAAAAACTGTTTTTT.

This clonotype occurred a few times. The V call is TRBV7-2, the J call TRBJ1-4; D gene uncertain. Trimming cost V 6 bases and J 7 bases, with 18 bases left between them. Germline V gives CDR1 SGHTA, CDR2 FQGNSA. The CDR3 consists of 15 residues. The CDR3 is CASRPGLARVEKLFF. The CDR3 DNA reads TGTGCCAGCAGGCCAGGCCTCGCGCGGGTTGAAAAACTGTTTTTT.

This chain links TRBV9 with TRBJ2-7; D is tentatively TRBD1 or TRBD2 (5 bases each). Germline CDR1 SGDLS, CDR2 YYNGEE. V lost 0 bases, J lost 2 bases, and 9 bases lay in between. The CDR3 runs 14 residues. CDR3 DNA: TGTGCCAGCAGCGTAGAGTGGGGACCCTACGAGCAGTACTTC. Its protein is CASSVEWGPYEQYF.

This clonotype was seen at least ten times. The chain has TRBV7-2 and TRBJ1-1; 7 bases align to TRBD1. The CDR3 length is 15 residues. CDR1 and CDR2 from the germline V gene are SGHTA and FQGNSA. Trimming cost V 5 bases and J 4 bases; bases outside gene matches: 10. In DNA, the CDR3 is TGTGCCAGCAGCGCAATAATGGCAGGGGGCACTGAAGCTTTCTTT. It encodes CASSAIMAGGTEAFF.

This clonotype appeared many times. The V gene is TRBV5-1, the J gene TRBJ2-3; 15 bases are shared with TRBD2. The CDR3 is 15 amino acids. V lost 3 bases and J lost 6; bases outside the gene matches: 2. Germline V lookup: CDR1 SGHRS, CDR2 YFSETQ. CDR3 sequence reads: CASSSGTSGGDTQYF. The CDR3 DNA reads TGCGCCAGCAGCTCGGGGACTAGCGGGGGGGATACGCAGTATTTT.

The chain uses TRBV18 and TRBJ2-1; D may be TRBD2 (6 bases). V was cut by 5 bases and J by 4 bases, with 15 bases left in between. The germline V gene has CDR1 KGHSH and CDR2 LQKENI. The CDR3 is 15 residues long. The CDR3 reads CASSEGLPSYNEQFF. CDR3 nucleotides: TGTGCCAGCTCAGAGGGACTCCCCTCTTACAATGAGCAGTTCTTC.

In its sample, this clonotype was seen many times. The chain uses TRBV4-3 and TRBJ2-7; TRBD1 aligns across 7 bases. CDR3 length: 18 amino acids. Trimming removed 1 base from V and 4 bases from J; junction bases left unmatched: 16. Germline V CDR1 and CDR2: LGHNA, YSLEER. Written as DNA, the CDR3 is TGCGCCAGCAGCCAAGTAACCGGAAACAGGGACAGCTTTTACGAGCAGTACTTC. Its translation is CASSQVTGNRDSFYEQYF.

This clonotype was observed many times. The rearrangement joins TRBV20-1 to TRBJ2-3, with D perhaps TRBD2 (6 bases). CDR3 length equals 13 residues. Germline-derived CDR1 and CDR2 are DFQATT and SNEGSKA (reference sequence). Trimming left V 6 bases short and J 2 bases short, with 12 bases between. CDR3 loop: CSARRGTTDTQYF. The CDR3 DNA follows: TGCAGTGCCCGCCGCGGGACCACAGATACGCAGTATTTT.

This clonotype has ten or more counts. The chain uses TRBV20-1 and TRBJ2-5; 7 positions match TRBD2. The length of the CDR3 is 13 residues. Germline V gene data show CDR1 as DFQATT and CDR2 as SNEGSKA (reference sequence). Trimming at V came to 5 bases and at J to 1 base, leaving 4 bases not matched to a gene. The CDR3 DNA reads TGCAGTGCTCTGGCTAGCGGCCAAGAGACCCAGTACTTC. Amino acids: CSALASGQETQYF.

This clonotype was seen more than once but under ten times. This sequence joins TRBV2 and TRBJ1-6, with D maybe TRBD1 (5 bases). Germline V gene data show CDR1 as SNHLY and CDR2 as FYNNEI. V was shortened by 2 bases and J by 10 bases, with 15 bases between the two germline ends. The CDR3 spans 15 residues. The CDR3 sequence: CASSESTNRLSPLHF. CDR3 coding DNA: TGTGCCAGCAGTGAAAGCACCAACAGGTTATCACCCCTCCACTTT.

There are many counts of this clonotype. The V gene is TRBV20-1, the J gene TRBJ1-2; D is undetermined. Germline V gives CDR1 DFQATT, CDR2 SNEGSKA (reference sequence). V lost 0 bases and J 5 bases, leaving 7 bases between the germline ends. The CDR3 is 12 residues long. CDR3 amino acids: CSARDVVYGYTF. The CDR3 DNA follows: TGCAGTGCTAGAGATGTGGTATATGGCTACACCTTC.

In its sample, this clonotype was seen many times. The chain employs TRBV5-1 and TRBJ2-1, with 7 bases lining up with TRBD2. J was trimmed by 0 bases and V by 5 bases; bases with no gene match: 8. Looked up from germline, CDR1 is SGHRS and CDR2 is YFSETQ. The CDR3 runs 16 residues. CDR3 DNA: TGCGCCAGCAGACCCCGAGCGGGGTCCTCCTACAATGAGCAGTTCTTC. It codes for CASRPRAGSSYNEQFF.

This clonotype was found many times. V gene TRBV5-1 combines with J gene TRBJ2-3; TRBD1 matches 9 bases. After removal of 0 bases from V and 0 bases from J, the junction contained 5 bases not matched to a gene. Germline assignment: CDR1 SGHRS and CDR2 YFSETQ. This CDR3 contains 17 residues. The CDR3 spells CASSLGGTGSSTDTQYF. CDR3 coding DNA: TGCGCCAGCAGCTTGGGAGGGACAGGGTCTAGCACAGATACGCAGTATTTT.

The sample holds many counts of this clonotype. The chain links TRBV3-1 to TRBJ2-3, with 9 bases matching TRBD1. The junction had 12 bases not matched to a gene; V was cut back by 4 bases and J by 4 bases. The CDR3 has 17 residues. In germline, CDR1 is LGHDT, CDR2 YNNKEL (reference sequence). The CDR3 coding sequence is TGTGCCAGCAGCCCACGGGGACAGGGCTATTGCGCAGATACGCAGTATTTT. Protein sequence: CASSPRGQGYCADTQYF.